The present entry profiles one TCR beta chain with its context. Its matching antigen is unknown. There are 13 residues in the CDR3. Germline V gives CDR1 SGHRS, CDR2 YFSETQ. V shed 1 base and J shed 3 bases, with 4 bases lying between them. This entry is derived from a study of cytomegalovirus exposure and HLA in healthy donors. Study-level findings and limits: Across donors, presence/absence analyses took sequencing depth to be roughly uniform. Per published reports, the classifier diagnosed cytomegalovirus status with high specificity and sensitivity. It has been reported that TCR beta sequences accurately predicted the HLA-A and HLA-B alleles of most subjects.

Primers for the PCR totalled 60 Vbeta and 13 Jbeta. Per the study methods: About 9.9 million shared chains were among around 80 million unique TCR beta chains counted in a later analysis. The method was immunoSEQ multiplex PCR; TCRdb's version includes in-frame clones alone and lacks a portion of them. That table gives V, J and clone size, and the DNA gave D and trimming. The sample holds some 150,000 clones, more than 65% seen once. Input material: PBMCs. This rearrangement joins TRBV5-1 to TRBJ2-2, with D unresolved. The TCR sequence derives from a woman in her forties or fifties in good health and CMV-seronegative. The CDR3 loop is CASSLQDTGELFF. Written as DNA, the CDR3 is TGCGCCAGCAGCTTGCAGGACACCGGGGAGCTGTTTTTT. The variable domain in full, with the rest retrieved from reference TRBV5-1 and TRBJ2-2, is KAGVTQTPRYLIKTRGQQVTLSCSPISGHRSVSWYQQTPGQGLQFLFEYFSETQRNKGNFPGRFSGRQFSNSRSEMNVSTLELGDSALYLCASSLQDTGELFFGEGSRLTVL.